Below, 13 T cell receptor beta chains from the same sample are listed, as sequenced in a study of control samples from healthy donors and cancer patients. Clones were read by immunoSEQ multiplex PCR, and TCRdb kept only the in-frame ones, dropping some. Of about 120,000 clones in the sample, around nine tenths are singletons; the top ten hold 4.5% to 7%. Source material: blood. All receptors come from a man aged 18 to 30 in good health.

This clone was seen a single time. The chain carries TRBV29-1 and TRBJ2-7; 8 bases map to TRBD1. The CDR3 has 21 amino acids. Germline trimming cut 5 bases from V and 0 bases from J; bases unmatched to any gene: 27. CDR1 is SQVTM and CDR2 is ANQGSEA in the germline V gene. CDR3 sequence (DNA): TGCAGCGTTTTCGGTCCCCTCTTGTCGACAGGGGATTTATTGGGCTCCTACGAGCAGTACTTC. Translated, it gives CSVFGPLLSTGDLLGSYEQYF.

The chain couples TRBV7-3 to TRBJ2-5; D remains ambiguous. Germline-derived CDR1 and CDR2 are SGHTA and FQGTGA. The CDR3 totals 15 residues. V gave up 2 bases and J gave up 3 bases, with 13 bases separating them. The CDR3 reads CASSLGLVGKETQYF. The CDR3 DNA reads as TGTGCCAGCAGCTTAGGGCTAGTTGGTAAAGAGACCCAGTACTTC.

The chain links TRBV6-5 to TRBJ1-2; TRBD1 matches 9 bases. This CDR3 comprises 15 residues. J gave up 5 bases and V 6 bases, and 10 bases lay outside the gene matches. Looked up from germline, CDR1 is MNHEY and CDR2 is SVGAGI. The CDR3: CASRTGTGKSYGYTF. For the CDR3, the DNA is TGTGCCAGCAGGACCGGGACAGGGAAATCTTATGGCTACACCTTC.

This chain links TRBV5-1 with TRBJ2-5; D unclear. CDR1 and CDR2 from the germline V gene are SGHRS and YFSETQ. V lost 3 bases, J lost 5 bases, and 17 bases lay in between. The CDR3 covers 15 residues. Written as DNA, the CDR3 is TGCGCCAGCAGCTCCTTTTCTGGGTTCGGGGAGACCCAGTACTTC. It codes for CASSSFSGFGETQYF.

The CDR3 spells CASSLERGEQYF. DNA of the CDR3: TGCGCCAGCAGCCTCGAGCGGGGAGAGCAGTACTTC. J is TRBJ2-7 and V is TRBV5-1; the match to TRBD2 covers 7 bases. V gave up 4 bases and J gave up 7 bases; unmatched junction bases: 5. The CDR3 length is 12 residues. Germline V CDR1 and CDR2: SGHRS, YFSETQ. Combining the CDR3 with reference TRBV5-1 and TRBJ2-7 gives the whole variable domain KAGVTQTPRYLIKTRGQQVTLSCSPISGHRSVSWYQQTPGQGLQFLFEYFSETQRNKGNFPGRFSGRQFSNSRSEMNVSTLELGDSALYLCASSLERGEQYFGPGTRLTVT.

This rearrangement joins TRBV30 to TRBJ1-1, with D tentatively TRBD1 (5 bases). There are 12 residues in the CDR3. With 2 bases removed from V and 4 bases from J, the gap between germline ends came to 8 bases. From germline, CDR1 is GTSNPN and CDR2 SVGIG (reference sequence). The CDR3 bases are TGTGCCTGGAGTCAGGGTGTCACTGAAGCTTTCTTT. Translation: CAWSQGVTEAFF. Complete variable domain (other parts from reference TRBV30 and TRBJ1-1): SQTIHQWPATLVQPVGSPLSLECTVEGTSNPNLYWYRQAAGRGLQLLFYSVGIGQISSEVPQNLSASRPQDRQFILSSKKLLLSDSGFYLCAWSQGVTEAFFGQGTRLTVV.

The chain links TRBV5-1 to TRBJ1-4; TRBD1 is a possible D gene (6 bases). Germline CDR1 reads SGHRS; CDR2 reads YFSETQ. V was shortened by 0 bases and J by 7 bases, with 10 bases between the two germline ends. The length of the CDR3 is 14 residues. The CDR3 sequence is CASSLDRVTEKLFF. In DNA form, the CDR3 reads TGCGCCAGCAGCTTGGACAGGGTTACTGAAAAACTGTTTTTT.

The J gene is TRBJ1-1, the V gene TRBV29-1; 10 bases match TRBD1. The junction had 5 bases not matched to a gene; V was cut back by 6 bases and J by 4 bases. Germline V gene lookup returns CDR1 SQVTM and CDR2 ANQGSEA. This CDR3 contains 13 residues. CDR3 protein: CSVGTGEGTEAFF. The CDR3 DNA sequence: TGCAGCGTGGGGACAGGGGAGGGCACTGAAGCTTTCTTT.

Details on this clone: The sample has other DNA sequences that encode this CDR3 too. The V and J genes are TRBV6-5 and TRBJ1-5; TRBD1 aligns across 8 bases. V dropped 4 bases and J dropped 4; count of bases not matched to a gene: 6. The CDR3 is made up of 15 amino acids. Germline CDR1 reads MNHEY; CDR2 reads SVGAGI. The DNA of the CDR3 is TGTGCCAGCAGTTCCGGGACAGGCGGGAATCAGCCCCAGCATTTT. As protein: CASSSGTGGNQPQHF.

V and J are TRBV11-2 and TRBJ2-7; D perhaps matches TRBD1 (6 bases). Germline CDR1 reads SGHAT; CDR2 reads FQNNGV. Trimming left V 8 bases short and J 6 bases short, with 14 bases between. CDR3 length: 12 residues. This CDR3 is CASGPLRGEQYF. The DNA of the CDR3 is TGTGCCAGCGGTCCCCTCAGGGGCGAGCAGTACTTC.

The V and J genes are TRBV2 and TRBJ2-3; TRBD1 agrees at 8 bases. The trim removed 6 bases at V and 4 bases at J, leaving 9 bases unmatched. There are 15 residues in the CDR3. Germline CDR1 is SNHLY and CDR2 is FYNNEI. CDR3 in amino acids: CASRAQGARADTQYF. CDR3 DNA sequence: TGTGCCAGCAGGGCGCAGGGGGCACGGGCAGATACGCAGTATTTT. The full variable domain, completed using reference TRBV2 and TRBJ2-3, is EPEVTQTPSHQVTQMGQEVILRCVPISNHLYFYWYRQILGQKVEFLVSFYNNEISEKSEIFDDQFSVERPDGSNFTLKIRSTKLEDSAMYFCASRAQGARADTQYFGPGTRLTVL.

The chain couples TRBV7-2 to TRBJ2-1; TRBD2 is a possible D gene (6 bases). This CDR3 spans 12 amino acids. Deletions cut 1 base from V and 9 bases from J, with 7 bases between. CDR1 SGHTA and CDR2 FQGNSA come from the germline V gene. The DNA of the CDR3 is TGTGCCAGCAGCTTAGGGGAGGCTGAGCAGTTCTTC. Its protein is CASSLGEAEQFF. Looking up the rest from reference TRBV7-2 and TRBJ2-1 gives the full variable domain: GAGVSQSPSNKVTEKGKDVELRCDPISGHTALYWYRQSLGQGLEFLIYFQGNSAPDKSGLPSDRFSAERTGGSVSTLTIQRTQQEDSAVYLCASSLGEAEQFFGPGTRLTVL.

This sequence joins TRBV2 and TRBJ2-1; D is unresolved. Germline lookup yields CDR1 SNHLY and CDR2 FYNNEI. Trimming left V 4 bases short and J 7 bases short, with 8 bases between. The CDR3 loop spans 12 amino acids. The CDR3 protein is CASSGSANEQFF. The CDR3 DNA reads TGTGCCAGCAGTGGATCGGCGAATGAGCAGTTCTTC.